This TCR beta chain was found in a study of blood T cells in healthy people across ages. The CDR3 contains 11 residues. Germline V CDR1 and CDR2: SGHRS, YFSETQ. Trimming left V 6 bases short and J 8 bases short, with 11 bases between. A second about 6 to 12 cycle PCR used barcoded and J-beta primers. Each CDR3 protein is one row after TCRdb ran MiXCR on the 5' RACE reads. The table records some 1.4 million distinct CDR3 sequences, roughly 40% of them present only once. Study outcomes and limitations: The fall in TCR beta diversity per million T cells was roughly linear with age.

Concerning this clonotype itself: Its target is not known.

The rearrangement links TRBV5-1 to TRBJ2-5, with D unresolved. The sequence was collected from a woman aged 18-29 years in good health. The sequenced sample consisted of blood. CDR3 in amino acids: CASMAAQTQYF. CDR3 in DNA: TGCGCCAGCATGGCGGCCCAAACCCAGTACTTC.